Listed here are 30 T cell receptor beta chains from one sample, sequenced in a study of T cell changes during pregnancy in multiple sclerosis. Assay used: immunoSEQ multiplex PCR; TCRdb lists only in-frame clones, some missing. Of approximately 27,000 clones listed, around 90% are singletons. This specimen consisted of CD8+ T cells from peripheral blood mononuclear cells, obtained before pregnancy. These receptors all come from a female donor with multiple sclerosis, enrolled in a pregnancy study.

This chain links TRBV4-1 with TRBJ1-2; D possibly corresponds to TRBD1 (5 bases). This CDR3 comprises 15 residues. From germline, CDR1 is MGHRA and CDR2 YSYEKL. V shed 5 bases and J shed 6 bases, with 19 bases lying between them. CDR3: CASSGASRVRDGYTF. DNA of the CDR3: TGCGCCAGCAGCGGGGCCTCCCGGGTTCGGGATGGCTACACCTTC.

This rearrangement joins TRBV11-2 to TRBJ2-1, with TRBD2 matching 7 bases. This CDR3 region has 15 residues. Germline CDR1 reads SGHAT; CDR2 reads FQNNGV. J gave up 9 bases and V 5 bases, and 13 bases lay outside the gene matches. In DNA form, the CDR3 reads TGTGCCAGCAGCCGCCCGGCTAGACGGGGGGTTGAGCAGTTCTTC. Protein sequence: CASSRPARRGVEQFF.

This clone showed up just once. This chain links TRBV10-2 with TRBJ2-1, with a possible D match to TRBD2 (6 bases). The CDR3 has 14 amino acids. The germline V and J ends were trimmed by 4 bases and 7 bases, with 14 bases remaining between them. Germline-derived CDR1 and CDR2 are WSHSY and SAAADI. CDR3 protein: CASSGLTGGNEQFF. CDR3 bases: TGCGCCAGCAGTGGGCTGACTGGGGGGAATGAGCAGTTCTTC.

This rearrangement joins TRBV15 to TRBJ1-2; D is unresolved. This CDR3 comprises 15 residues. CDR1 LNHNV and CDR2 YYDKDF come from the germline V gene (reference sequence). Trimming pared 2 bases from V and 8 bases from J, leaving 18 bases between. The CDR3 sequence: CATSRSRYLAEGYTF. The CDR3 DNA is TGTGCCACCAGCAGATCGCGGTACTTGGCCGAGGGCTACACCTTC.

J is TRBJ2-5 and V is TRBV5-6, with 7 bases matching TRBD2. CDR1 and CDR2 (germline): SGHDT, YYEEEE. The CDR3 has 15 residues. Trimming at V came to 0 bases and at J to 3 bases, leaving 5 bases not matched to a gene. CDR3 amino acids: CASSLETSAKETQYF. The CDR3 DNA follows: TGTGCCAGCAGCTTGGAAACTAGCGCCAAAGAGACCCAGTACTTC.

The CDR3 coding sequence is TGTGCCAGCAGCTTAGGTGGTGCGGGGGCCCCCGGGGAGCTGTTTTTT. This sequence encodes CASSLGGAGAPGELFF. The chain has TRBV7-6 and TRBJ2-2; D is perhaps TRBD2 (7 bases). V shed 1 base and J shed 6 bases, with 15 bases lying between them. Germline V lookup: CDR1 SGHVS, CDR2 FNYEAQ. The CDR3 consists of 16 residues.

V gene TRBV5-1 combines with J gene TRBJ1-1, with unresolved D. Trimming cost V 4 bases and J 0 bases, with 10 bases left between them. Per germline, CDR1 SGHRS and CDR2 YFSETQ. The CDR3 totals 14 residues. CDR3 in DNA: TGCGCCAGCAGCGTCGTCAGTTTGAACACTGAAGCTTTCTTT. Translation gives CASSVVSLNTEAFF.

CDR3 amino acids: CASGTFVDSGELFF. The CDR3 coding sequence is TGCGCCAGTGGGACATTCGTAGATTCCGGGGAGCTGTTTTTT. This chain joins TRBV5-1 and TRBJ2-2; TRBD1 might be the D (6 bases). Trimming took 8 bases from V and 6 from J, leaving 17 bases between them. The germline CDR1 and CDR2 sequences are SGHRS and YFSETQ. This CDR3 region has 14 residues.

CDR3 residues: CASSHGTEYTNTEAFF. CDR3 bases: TGTGCCAGCAGCCACGGGACAGAATATACGAACACTGAAGCTTTCTTT. This chain connects TRBV5-6 to TRBJ1-1, with TRBD1 matching 7 bases. The junction had 10 bases not matched to a gene; V was cut back by 4 bases and J by 1 base. Looked up from germline, CDR1 is SGHDT and CDR2 is YYEEEE. The CDR3 sequence is 16 residues long.

This chain connects TRBV7-9 to TRBJ2-5; TRBD2 might be the D (6 bases). V lost 6 bases to trimming and J lost 5 bases, with 16 bases between them. CDR1 SEHNR and CDR2 FQNEAQ come from the germline V gene (reference sequence). The CDR3 is made up of 14 amino acids. CDR3 DNA sequence: TGTGCCAGCAGTTTACCGGGGGTGAAGGAGACCCAGTACTTC. Translating it yields CASSLPGVKETQYF.

This chain joins TRBV6-5 and TRBJ1-1; TRBD1 might be the D (5 bases). The CDR3 covers 14 residues. CDR1 is MNHEY and CDR2 is SVGAGI in the germline V gene. V gave up 6 bases and J gave up 1 base, with 12 bases separating them. The CDR3, as DNA: TGTGCCAGCAGCACCGCAACAGGGAACACTGAAGCTTTCTTT. Its protein product is CASSTATGNTEAFF.

This clone has a handful of counts. The CDR3 DNA is TGTGCCAGCAGCTTGGGGGGACAGGGTTGGTACGAGCAGTACTTC. This sequence encodes CASSLGGQGWYEQYF. The V call is TRBV5-4, the J call TRBJ2-7; TRBD1 matches at 9 bases. The V gene's germline CDR1 is SGHNT and CDR2 YYREEE (reference sequence). V dropped 0 bases and J dropped 4; count of bases not matched to a gene: 5. CDR3 size: 15 residues. Combining the CDR3 with reference TRBV5-4 and TRBJ2-7 gives the whole variable domain ETGVTQSPTHLIKTRGQQVTLRCSSQSGHNTVSWYQQALGQGPQFIFQYYREEENGRGNFPPRFSGLQFPNYSSELNVNALELDDSALYLCASSLGGQGWYEQYFGPGTRLTVT.

This chain connects TRBV7-3 to TRBJ2-1, with TRBD2 identical over 8 bases. The germline V gene encodes CDR1 SGHTA and CDR2 FQGTGA. V dropped 3 bases and J dropped 0; count of bases not matched to a gene: 7. The CDR3 spans 17 residues. This chain's CDR3 is CASSFFGGEHSYNEQFF. CDR3 coding DNA: TGTGCCAGCAGCTTCTTCGGGGGGGAACACTCCTACAATGAGCAGTTCTTC.

The chain links TRBV7-9 to TRBJ1-1, with D unresolved. Germline loops: CDR1 SEHNR, CDR2 FQNEAQ (reference sequence). The CDR3 sequence is 16 residues long. Trimming removed 7 bases at V and 0 bases at J, with 18 bases between. CDR3 sequence (DNA): TGTGCCAGCACTCCCCGCGGTTCGGTAATGAACACTGAAGCTTTCTTT. It specifies CASTPRGSVMNTEAFF.

The V and J genes are TRBV6-5 and TRBJ1-2; D remains ambiguous. From germline, CDR1 is MNHEY and CDR2 SVGAGI. CDR3 length equals 14 residues. Trimming took 7 bases from V and 6 from J, leaving 18 bases between them. The CDR3 protein is CASTDIGYRNGYTF. CDR3 nucleotide sequence: TGTGCCAGCACAGACATAGGCTATAGGAATGGCTACACCTTC.

J is TRBJ1-1 and V is TRBV7-9, with D perhaps TRBD1 (5 bases). Trimming took off 1 base at V and 5 bases at J, with 11 bases between the two ends. The CDR3 extends over 14 amino acids. The germline V gene has CDR1 SEHNR and CDR2 FQNEAQ (reference sequence). The CDR3 spells CASSLVRADTEAFF. The CDR3 DNA reads as TGTGCCAGCAGCTTAGTCAGGGCTGATACTGAAGCTTTCTTT.

V gene TRBV19 combines with J gene TRBJ1-1; tentatively, D is TRBD1 (5 bases). This CDR3 has 14 amino acids. Germline CDR1 is LNHDA and CDR2 is SQIVND (reference sequence). Trimming took 4 bases from V and 6 from J, leaving 15 bases between them. The CDR3 bases are TGTGCCAGTAGTACCGGAGGGACGGTCGCTGAAGCTTTCTTT. Residues: CASSTGGTVAEAFF.

In its sample, this clone was seen a few times. The gene calls are TRBV28 and TRBJ1-5; 7 bases fit TRBD1. This CDR3 spans 14 amino acids. Trimming cost V 11 bases and J 2 bases; bases outside gene matches: 9. Germline loops: CDR1 MDHEN, CDR2 SYDVKM. The CDR3 reads CAGKRTGGNQPQHF. The DNA of the CDR3 is TGTGCCGGCAAGCGTACAGGGGGCAATCAGCCCCAGCATTTT. The full variable domain, completed using reference TRBV28 and TRBJ1-5, is DVKVTQSSRYLVKRTGEKVFLECVQDMDHENMFWYRQDPGLGLRLIYFSYDVKMKEKGDIPEGYSVSREKKERFSLILESASTNQTSMYLCAGKRTGGNQPQHFGDGTRLSIL.

The chain joins TRBV30 to TRBJ1-1; 7 positions agree with TRBD1. Germline V CDR1 and CDR2: GTSNPN, SVGIG (reference sequence). Losses at the gene ends were 3 bases for V and 1 base for J; bases not matched to a gene: 5. The CDR3 runs to 14 residues. The CDR3, as DNA: TGTGCCTGGAGGACAGGGTTAGGGAACACTGAAGCTTTCTTT. Its protein product is CAWRTGLGNTEAFF.

J is TRBJ2-7 and V is TRBV5-5, with D possibly TRBD1 on 6 matching bases. The CDR3 loop spans 14 amino acids. Trimming cost V 1 base and J 2 bases, with 10 bases left between them. The germline V gene encodes CDR1 SGHKS and CDR2 YYEKEE (reference sequence). The CDR3 loop is CASSLMGAPYEQYF. For the CDR3, the DNA is TGTGCCAGCAGCTTGATGGGGGCCCCCTACGAGCAGTACTTC.

This chain uses TRBV27 with TRBJ1-1, with 9 bases fitting TRBD1. CDR3 length: 15 amino acids. Germline V CDR1 and CDR2: MNHEY, SMNVEV (reference sequence). The V gene end was trimmed by 5 bases and the J gene end by 1 base; junction bases not matched to a gene: 5. As DNA, the CDR3 is TGTGCCAGCAGTCCAGGGACAGGGTGGAACACTGAAGCTTTCTTT. Its translation is CASSPGTGWNTEAFF.

This chain joins TRBV15 and TRBJ2-3, with 11 bases lining up with TRBD2. The CDR3 is 15 residues long. Germline CDR1 LNHNV, CDR2 YYDKDF (reference sequence). After removal of 6 bases from V and 6 bases from J, the junction contained 8 bases not matched to a gene. CDR3 nucleotide sequence: TGTGCCACCAGTCTTAGCGGGGGGGCCCCGGATACGCAGTATTTT. It encodes CATSLSGGAPDTQYF.

The V call is TRBV27, the J call TRBJ1-1; a possible D gene is TRBD1 (5 bases). CDR1 and CDR2 (germline): MNHEY, SMNVEV (reference sequence). CDR3 size: 14 residues. Trimming shortened V by 2 bases and J by 2 bases, and 9 bases separated the two germline ends. The CDR3 region has the DNA TGTGCCAGCAGTTTAATGGGGGGAAACACTGAAGCTTTCTTT. Translated, it gives CASSLMGGNTEAFF.

The chain couples TRBV30 to TRBJ1-5; 8 nucleotides line up with TRBD1. The length of the CDR3 is 14 residues. Trimming at V came to 0 bases and at J to 2 bases, leaving 0 bases not matched to a gene. CDR1 is GTSNPN, CDR2 SVGIG, per germline (reference sequence). CDR3 region: CAWSVQGGNQPQHF. The DNA for the CDR3 is TGTGCCTGGAGTGTACAGGGGGGCAATCAGCCCCAGCATTTT. Full variable domain (remainder filled in from reference TRBV30 and TRBJ1-5): SQTIHQWPATLVQPVGSPLSLECTVEGTSNPNLYWYRQAAGRGLQLLFYSVGIGQISSEVPQNLSASRPQDRQFILSSKKLLLSDSGFYLCAWSVQGGNQPQHFGDGTRLSIL.

This rearrangement joins TRBV7-9 to TRBJ2-5; TRBD2 agrees at 8 bases. CDR1 is SEHNR and CDR2 is FQNEAQ in the germline V gene (reference sequence). V lost 2 bases and J lost 1; bases outside the gene matches: 3. The CDR3 covers 15 residues. CDR3 loop: CASSLLAGLQETQYF. The CDR3, as DNA: TGTGCCAGCAGCTTACTAGCGGGCCTCCAAGAGACCCAGTACTTC.

This rearrangement joins TRBV7-9 to TRBJ1-5; D uncertain. The V and J ends lost 8 bases and 10 bases respectively, with 18 bases between them. Germline CDR1 reads SEHNR; CDR2 reads FQNEAQ (reference sequence). The CDR3 has 13 residues. CDR3 protein: CASGGNELSPQHF. In DNA form, the CDR3 reads TGTGCCAGCGGCGGGAACGAACTAAGCCCCCAGCATTTT.

This chain connects TRBV5-1 to TRBJ1-1; a possible D gene is TRBD1 (6 bases). Trimming pared 2 bases from V and 0 bases from J, leaving 17 bases between. In germline, CDR1 is SGHRS, CDR2 YFSETQ. The CDR3 consists of 17 residues. This CDR3 is CASSLTDRTAMNTEAFF. In DNA form, the CDR3 reads TGCGCCAGCAGCTTAACGGACAGAACTGCAATGAACACTGAAGCTTTCTTT.

CDR3 in amino acids: CASRSPGEEPEAFF. CDR3 in DNA: TGTGCCAGCAGATCGCCGGGAGAGGAACCTGAAGCTTTCTTT. This chain links TRBV5-8 with TRBJ1-1; D is ambiguous. Trimming left V 5 bases short and J 6 bases short, with 17 bases between. The CDR3 is 14 residues long. In germline, CDR1 is SGHTS, CDR2 YDEGEE.

V usage is TRBV28 and J usage is TRBJ2-7; D perhaps matches TRBD2 (6 bases). CDR3 length: 15 amino acids. V dropped 5 bases and J dropped 3 bases, with 17 bases sitting between them. Germline-derived CDR1 and CDR2 are MDHEN and SYDVKM. For the CDR3, the DNA is TGTGCCAGCAGTGTACCGGGACTCTATTACTACGAGCAGTACTTC. It specifies CASSVPGLYYYEQYF.

The rearrangement uses TRBV10-1 and TRBJ2-1; D possibly corresponds to TRBD2 (7 bases). CDR3 size: 15 residues. The germline V and J ends were trimmed by 4 bases and 5 bases, with 15 bases remaining between them. Germline CDR1 WNHNN, CDR2 SYGVQD (reference sequence). The CDR3 region is CASSVRGAGNNEQFF. The CDR3 DNA reads TGCGCCAGCAGTGTTCGGGGGGCCGGAAACAATGAGCAGTTCTTC.